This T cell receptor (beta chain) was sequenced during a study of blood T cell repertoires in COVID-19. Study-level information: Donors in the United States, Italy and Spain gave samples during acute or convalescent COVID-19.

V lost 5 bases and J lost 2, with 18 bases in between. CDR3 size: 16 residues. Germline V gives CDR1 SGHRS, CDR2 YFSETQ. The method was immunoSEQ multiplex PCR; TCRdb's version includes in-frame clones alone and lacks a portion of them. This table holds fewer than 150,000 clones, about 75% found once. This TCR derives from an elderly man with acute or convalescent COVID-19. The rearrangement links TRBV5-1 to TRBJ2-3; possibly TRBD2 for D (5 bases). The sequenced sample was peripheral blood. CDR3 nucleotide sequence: TGCGCCAGCAGTTCCAAAGCGGTTCAATCCACAGATACGCAGTATTTT. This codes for CASSSKAVQSTDTQYF.